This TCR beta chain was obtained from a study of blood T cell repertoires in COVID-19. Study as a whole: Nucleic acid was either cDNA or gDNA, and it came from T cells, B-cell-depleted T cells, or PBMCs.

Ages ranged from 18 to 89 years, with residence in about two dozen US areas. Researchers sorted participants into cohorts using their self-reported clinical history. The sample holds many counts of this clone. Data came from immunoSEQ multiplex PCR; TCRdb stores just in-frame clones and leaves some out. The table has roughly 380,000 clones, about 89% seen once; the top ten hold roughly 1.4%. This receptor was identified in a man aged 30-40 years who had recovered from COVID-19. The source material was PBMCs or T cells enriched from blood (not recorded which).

In nucleotides, the CDR3 is TGCGCCAGCAGCCAAGAGACCGGGGGAGGCTATGGCTACACCTTC. Translation: CASSQETGGGYGYTF. The chain is built from TRBV4-1 and TRBJ1-2; a weak D match, TRBD1 (5 bases). The CDR3 runs 15 residues. Germline assignment: CDR1 MGHRA and CDR2 YSYEKL. The V end lost 0 bases, the J end lost 4 bases, and 12 bases lay between the germline ends.